This T cell receptor (beta chain) derives from a study of shared clonotypes between healthy human individuals. The method was immunoSEQ multiplex PCR; TCRdb's version includes in-frame clones alone and lacks a portion of them. The sample records roughly 510,000 clones, 75% to 80% being singletons. This CDR3 is 16 amino acids long. V was pared by 3 bases and J by 2 bases, with 8 bases of the junction left unmatched. Germline values: CDR1 SGHTS, CDR2 YDEGEE. Sequencing was done on a sample of PBMCs. The TCR sequence derives from a woman in her 40s in good health. Some clones in this sample may be carry-over from other donors' samples. V is TRBV5-8 and J is TRBJ1-2; TRBD1 agrees at 9 bases. The CDR3 is CASSWDGQGTNYGYTF. CDR3 DNA sequence: TGTGCCAGCAGCTGGGATGGACAGGGGACAAACTATGGCTACACCTTC.